Each of the 2 T cell receptor beta chains below was sequenced from the same sample in a study of OX40 agonist ivuxolimab in advanced cancers. The method was immunoSEQ multiplex PCR; TCRdb's version includes in-frame clones alone and lacks a portion of them. This table holds fewer than 100,000 clones, around 88% found once. The sequencing here drew on CD4+ or CD8+ T cells sorted from blood, taken in a trial of the OX40 agonist ivuxolimab. The receptors stem from an adult with an advanced solid tumor such as melanoma, head and neck, liver or kidney cancer.

The chain links TRBV10-3 to TRBJ2-1, with 8 bases lining up with TRBD2. The length of the CDR3 is 13 residues. The V gene's germline CDR1 is ENHRY and CDR2 SYGVKD. After removal of 10 bases from V and 2 bases from J, the junction contained 4 bases not matched to a gene. Here the CDR3 DNA reads TGTGCCACGAAACTAGCGGCCTACAATGAGCAGTTCTTC. It yields the protein CATKLAAYNEQFF.

The rearrangement joins TRBV5-1 to TRBJ1-1; D might be TRBD1 (6 bases). In germline, CDR1 is SGHRS, CDR2 YFSETQ. The CDR3 has 15 amino acids. Trimming pared 6 bases from V and 2 bases from J, leaving 17 bases between. The CDR3 sequence: CASTATTGTNTEAFF. The CDR3 DNA sequence: TGCGCCAGCACGGCGACTACAGGGACCAACACTGAAGCTTTCTTT.